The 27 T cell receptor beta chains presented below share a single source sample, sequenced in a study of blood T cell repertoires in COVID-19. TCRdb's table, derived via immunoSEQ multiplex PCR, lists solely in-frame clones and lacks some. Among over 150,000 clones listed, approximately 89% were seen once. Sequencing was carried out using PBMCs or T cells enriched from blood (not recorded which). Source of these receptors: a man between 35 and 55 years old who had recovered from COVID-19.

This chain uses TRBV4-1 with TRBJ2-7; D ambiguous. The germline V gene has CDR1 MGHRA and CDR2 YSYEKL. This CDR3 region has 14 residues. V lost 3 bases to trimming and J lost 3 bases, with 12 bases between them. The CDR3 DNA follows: TGCGCCAGCAGCCAGGTATCCATAGACTACGAGCAGTACTTC. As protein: CASSQVSIDYEQYF.

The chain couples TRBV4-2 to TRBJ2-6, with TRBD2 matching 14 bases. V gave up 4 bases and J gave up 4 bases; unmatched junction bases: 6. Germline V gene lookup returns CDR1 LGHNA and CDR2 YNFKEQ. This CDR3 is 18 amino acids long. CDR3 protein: CASSLGLAGASGANVLTF. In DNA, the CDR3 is TGTGCCAGCAGCCTGGGACTAGCGGGAGCATCGGGGGCCAACGTCCTGACTTTC.

The CDR3 sequence: CASGLVHSGTSGSQETQYF. In DNA, the CDR3 is TGTGCTAGTGGTTTGGTACATTCTGGGACTAGCGGATCTCAAGAGACCCAGTACTTC. This chain uses TRBV12-5 with TRBJ2-5, with 11 bases that match TRBD2. The CDR3 has 19 amino acids. Per the germline V gene, CDR1 is LGHNT and CDR2 is FRNRAP. V lost 0 bases and J lost 2; bases outside the gene matches: 11.

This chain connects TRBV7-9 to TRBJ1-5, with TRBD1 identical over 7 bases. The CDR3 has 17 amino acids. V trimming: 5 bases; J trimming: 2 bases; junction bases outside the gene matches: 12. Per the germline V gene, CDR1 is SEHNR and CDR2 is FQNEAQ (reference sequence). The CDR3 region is CASSRGVGGEGNQPQHF. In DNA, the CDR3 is TGTGCCAGCAGCCGAGGGGTAGGGGGCGAGGGCAATCAGCCCCAGCATTTT.

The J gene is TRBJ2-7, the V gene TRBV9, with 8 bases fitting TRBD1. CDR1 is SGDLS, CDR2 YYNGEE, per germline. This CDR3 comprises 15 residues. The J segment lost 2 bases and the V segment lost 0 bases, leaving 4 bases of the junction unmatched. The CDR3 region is CASSVGQGRTYEQYF. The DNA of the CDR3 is TGTGCCAGCAGCGTAGGACAGGGGCGGACCTACGAGCAGTACTTC.

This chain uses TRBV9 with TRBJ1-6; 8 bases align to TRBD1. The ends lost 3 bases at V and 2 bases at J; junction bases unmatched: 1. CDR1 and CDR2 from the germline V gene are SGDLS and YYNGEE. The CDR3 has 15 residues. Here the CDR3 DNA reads TGTGCCAGCAGCGGGGACAGGCCCTATAATTCACCCCTCCACTTT. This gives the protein CASSGDRPYNSPLHF.

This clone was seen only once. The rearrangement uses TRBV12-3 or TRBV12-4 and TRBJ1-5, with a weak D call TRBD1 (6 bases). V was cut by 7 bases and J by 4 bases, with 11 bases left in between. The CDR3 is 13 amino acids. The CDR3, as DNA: TGTGCCAGCACCGGACAGTTTAATCAGCCCCAGCATTTT. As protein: CASTGQFNQPQHF.

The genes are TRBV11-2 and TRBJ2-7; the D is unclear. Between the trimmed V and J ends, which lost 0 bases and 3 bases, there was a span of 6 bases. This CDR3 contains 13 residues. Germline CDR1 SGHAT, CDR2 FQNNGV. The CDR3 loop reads CASSLDPGYEQYF. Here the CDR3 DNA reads TGTGCCAGCAGCTTAGATCCAGGCTACGAGCAGTACTTC.

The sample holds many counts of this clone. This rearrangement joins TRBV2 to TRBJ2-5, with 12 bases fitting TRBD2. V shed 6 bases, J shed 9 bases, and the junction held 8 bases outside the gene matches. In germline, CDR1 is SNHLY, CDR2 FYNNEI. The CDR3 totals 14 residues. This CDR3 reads CASSPGLAGWAQYF. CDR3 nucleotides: TGTGCCAGCAGCCCGGGACTAGCGGGCTGGGCCCAGTACTTC.

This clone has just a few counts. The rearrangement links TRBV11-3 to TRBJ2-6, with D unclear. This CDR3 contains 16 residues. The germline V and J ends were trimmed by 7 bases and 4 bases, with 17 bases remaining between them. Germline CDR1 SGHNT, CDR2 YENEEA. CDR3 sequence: CASTPKSSPGANVLTF. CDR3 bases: TGTGCCAGCACCCCTAAAAGTTCGCCGGGGGCCAACGTCCTGACTTTC.

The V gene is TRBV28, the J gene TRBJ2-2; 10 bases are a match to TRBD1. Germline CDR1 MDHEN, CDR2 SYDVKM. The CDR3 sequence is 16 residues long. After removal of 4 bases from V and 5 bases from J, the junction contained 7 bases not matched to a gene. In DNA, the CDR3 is TGTGCCAGCAGTTCAGGAGGACAGGGGGTGACCGGGGAGCTGTTTTTT. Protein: CASSSGGQGVTGELFF.

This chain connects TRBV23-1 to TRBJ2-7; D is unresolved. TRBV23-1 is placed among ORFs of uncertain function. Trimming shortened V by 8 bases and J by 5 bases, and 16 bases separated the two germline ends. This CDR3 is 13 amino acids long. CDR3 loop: CASVPPVWHEQYF. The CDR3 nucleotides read TGCGCCAGCGTACCACCCGTTTGGCACGAGCAGTACTTC.

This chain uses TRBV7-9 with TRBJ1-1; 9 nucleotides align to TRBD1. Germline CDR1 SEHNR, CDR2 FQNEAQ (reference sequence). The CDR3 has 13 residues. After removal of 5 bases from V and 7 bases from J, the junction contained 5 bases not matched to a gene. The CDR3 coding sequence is TGTGCCAGCAGCGGGGACAGGGAGGATGAAGCTTTCTTT. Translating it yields CASSGDREDEAFF.

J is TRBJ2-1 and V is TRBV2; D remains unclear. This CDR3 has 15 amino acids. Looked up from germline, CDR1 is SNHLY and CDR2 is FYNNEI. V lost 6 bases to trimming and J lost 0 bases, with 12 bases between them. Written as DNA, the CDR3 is TGTGCCAGCAGGGCCTCACGGAGCTCCTACAATGAGCAGTTCTTC. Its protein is CASRASRSSYNEQFF. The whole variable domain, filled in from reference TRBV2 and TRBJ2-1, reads EPEVTQTPSHQVTQMGQEVILRCVPISNHLYFYWYRQILGQKVEFLVSFYNNEISEKSEIFDDQFSVERPDGSNFTLKIRSTKLEDSAMYFCASRASRSSYNEQFFGPGTRLTVL.

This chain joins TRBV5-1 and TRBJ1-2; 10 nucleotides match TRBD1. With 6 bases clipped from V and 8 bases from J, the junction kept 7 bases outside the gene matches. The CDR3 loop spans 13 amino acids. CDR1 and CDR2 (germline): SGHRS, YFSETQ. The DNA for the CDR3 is TGCGCCAGCACCACAGGGACAGGGGACGGCTACACCTTC. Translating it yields CASTTGTGDGYTF.

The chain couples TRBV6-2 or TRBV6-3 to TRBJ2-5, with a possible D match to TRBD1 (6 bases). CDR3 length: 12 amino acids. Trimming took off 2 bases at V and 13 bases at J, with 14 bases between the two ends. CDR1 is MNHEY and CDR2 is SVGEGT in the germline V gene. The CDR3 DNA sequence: TGTGCCAGCAGTTACCCGAGACAGGAGACGTACTTC. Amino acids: CASSYPRQETYF.

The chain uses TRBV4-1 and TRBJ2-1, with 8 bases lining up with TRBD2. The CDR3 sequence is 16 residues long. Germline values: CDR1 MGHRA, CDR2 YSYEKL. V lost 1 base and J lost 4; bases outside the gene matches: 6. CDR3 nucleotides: TGCGCCAGCAGCCAAGTCCTAGCGGGTCAGTACAATGAGCAGTTCTTC. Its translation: CASSQVLAGQYNEQFF.

CDR3 in amino acids: CASSLLGLAGADNEQFF. The CDR3 DNA reads TGCGCCAGCAGCTTGTTGGGTCTAGCGGGGGCGGACAATGAGCAGTTCTTC. V gene TRBV5-1 combines with J gene TRBJ2-1; the match to TRBD2 covers 10 bases. Germline V gives CDR1 SGHRS, CDR2 YFSETQ. The CDR3 is made up of 17 amino acids. J gave up 5 bases and V 1 base, and 9 bases lay outside the gene matches.

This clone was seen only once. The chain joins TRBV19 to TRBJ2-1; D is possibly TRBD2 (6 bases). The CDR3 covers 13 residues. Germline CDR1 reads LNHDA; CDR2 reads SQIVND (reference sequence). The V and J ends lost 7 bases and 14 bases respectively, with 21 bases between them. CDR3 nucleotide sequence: TGTGCCAGTATCCCTCCTCACCGGGGGAGGAAGTTCTTC. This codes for CASIPPHRGRKFF.

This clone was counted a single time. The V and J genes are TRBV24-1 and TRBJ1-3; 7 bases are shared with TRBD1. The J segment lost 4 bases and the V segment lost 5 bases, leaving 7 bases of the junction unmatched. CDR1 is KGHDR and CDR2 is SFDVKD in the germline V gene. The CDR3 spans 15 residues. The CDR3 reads CATSATGEAGNTIYF. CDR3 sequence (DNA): TGTGCCACCAGTGCCACAGGGGAGGCAGGAAACACCATATATTTT.

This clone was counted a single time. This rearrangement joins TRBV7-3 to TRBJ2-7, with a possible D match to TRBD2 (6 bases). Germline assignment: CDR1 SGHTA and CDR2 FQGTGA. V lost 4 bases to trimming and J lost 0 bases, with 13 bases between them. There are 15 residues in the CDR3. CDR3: CASSSGLGSSYEQYF. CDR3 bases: TGTGCCAGCAGCTCGGGACTCGGGAGCTCCTACGAGCAGTACTTC.

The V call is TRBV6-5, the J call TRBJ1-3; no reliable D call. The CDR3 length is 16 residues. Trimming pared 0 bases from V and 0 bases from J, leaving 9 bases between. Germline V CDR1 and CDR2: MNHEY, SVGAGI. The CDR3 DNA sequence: TGTGCCAGCAGTTACTCGCGACTGGCCTCTGGAAACACCATATATTTT. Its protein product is CASSYSRLASGNTIYF.

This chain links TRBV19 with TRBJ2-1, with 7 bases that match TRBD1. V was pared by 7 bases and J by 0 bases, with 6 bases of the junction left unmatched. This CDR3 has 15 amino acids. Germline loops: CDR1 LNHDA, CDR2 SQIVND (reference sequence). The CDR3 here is CASTHRGSSYNEQFF. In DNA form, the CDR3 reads TGTGCCAGTACTCACAGGGGAAGCTCCTACAATGAGCAGTTCTTC.

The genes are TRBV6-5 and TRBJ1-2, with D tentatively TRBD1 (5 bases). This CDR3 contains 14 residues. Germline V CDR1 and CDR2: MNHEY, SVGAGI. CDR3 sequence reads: CAVPGPGPDYGYTF. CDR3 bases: TGTGCAGTCCCAGGACCAGGGCCAGACTATGGCTACACCTTC.

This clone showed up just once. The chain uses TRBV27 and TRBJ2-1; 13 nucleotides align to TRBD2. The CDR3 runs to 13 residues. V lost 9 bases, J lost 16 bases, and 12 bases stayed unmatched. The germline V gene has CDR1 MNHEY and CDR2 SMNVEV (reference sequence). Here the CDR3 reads CASAGLAGTPRFF. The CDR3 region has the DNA TGTGCCAGTGCGGGACTAGCGGGGACACCCCGATTCTTC.

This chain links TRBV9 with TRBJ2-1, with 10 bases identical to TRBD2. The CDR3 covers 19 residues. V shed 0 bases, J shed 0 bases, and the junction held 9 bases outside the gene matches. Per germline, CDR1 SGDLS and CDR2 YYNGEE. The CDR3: CASSVAGSGGLSSYNEQFF. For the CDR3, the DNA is TGTGCCAGCAGCGTAGCTGGTAGCGGGGGGTTGAGCTCCTACAATGAGCAGTTCTTC.

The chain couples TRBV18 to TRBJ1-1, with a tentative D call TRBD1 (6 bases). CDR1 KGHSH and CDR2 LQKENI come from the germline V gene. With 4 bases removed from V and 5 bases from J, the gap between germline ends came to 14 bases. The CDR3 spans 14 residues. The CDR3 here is CASSLNDRLTEAFF. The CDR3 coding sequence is TGTGCCAGCTCACTAAACGACAGGCTTACTGAAGCTTTCTTT.